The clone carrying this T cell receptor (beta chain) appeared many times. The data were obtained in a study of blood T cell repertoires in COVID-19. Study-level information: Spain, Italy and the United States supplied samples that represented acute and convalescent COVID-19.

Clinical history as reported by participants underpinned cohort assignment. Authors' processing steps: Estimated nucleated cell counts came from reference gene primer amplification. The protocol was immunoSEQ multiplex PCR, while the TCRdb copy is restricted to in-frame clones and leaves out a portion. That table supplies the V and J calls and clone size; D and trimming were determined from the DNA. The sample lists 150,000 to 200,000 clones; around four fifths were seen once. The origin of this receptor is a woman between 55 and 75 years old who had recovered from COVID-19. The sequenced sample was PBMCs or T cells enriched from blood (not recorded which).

The DNA of the CDR3 is TGTGCCAGTAGTATATCAGGTCAGGGCACCCAGCCCCAGCATTTT. Protein: CASSISGQGTQPQHF. The chain carries TRBV19 and TRBJ1-5, with D possibly being TRBD1 (5 bases). V was trimmed by 2 bases and J by 7 bases, leaving 15 bases between them. The CDR3 contains 15 residues. Germline CDR1 LNHDA, CDR2 SQIVND (reference sequence).